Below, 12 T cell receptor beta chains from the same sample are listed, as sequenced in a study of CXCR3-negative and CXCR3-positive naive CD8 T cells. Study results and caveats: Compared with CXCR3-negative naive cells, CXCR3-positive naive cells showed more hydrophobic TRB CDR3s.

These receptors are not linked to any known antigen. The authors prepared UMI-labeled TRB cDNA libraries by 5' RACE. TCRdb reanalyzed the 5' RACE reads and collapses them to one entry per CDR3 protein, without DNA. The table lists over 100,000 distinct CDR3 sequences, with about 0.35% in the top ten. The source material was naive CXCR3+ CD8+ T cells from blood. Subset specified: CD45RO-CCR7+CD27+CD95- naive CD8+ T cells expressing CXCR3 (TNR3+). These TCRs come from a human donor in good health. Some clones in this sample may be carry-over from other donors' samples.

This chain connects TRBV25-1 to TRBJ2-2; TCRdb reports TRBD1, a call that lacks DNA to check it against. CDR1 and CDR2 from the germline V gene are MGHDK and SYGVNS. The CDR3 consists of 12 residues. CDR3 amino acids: CASHPGTGELFF.

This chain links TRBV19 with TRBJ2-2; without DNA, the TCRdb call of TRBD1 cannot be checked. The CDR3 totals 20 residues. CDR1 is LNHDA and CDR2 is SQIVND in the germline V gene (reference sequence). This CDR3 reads CARTEGGVDITTPNTGELFF. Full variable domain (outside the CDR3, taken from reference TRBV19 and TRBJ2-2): DGGITQSPKYLFRKEGQNVTLSCEQNLNHDAMYWYRQDPGQGLRLIYYSQIVNDFQKGDIAEGYSVSREKKESFPLTVTSAQKNPTAFYLCARTEGGVDITTPNTGELFFGEGSRLTVL.

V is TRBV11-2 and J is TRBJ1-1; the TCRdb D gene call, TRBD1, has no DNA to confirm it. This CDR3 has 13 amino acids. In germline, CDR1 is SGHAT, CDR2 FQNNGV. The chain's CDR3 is CASSLEGVTEAFF.

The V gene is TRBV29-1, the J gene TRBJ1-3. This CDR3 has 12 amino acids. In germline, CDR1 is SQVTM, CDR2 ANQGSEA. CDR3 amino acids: CSVEDSGNTIYF.

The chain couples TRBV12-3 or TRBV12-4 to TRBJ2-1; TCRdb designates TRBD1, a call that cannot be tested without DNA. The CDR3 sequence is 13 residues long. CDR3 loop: CASRATGYNEQFF.

This chain's CDR3 is CASSGGTSGRRVREQFF. The chain has TRBV9 and TRBJ2-1; TCRdb gives TRBD2 as the D gene, but with no DNA this cannot be confirmed. The CDR3 spans 17 residues. Per the germline V gene, CDR1 is SGDLS and CDR2 is YYNGEE.

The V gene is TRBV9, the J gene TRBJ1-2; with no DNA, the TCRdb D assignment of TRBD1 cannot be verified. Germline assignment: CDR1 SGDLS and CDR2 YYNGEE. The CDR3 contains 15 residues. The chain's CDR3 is CASSAGTGVPYGYTF.

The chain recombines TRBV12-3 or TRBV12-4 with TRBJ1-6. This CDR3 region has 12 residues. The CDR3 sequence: CASSPDRQPLHF.

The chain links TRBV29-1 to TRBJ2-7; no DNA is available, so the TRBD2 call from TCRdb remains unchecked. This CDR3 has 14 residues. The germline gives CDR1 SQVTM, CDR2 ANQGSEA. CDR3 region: CSVESGSAQYEQYF.

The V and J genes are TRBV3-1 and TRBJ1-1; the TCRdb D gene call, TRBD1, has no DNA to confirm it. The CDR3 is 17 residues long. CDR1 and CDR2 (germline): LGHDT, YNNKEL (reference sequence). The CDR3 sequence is CASSPTGTGGLNTEAFF. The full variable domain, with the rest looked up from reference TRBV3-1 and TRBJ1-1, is DTAVSQTPKYLVTQMGNDKSIKCEQNLGHDTMYWYKQDSKKFLKIMFSYNNKELIINETVPNRFSPKSPDKAHLNLHINSLELGDSAVYFCASSPTGTGGLNTEAFFGQGTRLTVV.

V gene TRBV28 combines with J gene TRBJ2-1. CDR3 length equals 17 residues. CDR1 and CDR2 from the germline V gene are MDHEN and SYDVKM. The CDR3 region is CAGSLTSRGAFVNEQFF.

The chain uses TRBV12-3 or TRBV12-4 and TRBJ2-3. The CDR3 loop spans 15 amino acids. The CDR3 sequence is CASSSIHLGLDTQYF.